The 25 T cell receptor beta chains presented below share a single source sample, sequenced in a study of vaccination and CD4 T cells after COVID-19. Oncomine TCR Beta short-read sequencing was applied to DNA from cultured CD4+ T cells. Each CDR3 protein is one row after TCRdb ran MiXCR on the PCR reads. Counted here are 20,000 to 25,000 distinct CDR3 sequences, approximately 38% occurring once; the ten biggest clones make up less than 5.5%. Treatment specified: roughly nine-day PBMC culture with coronavirus spike peptide pools or control peptides (ViraFEST assay). These receptors are not linked to any known antigen. Sample: CD4+ T cells from blood, cultured in vitro, taken before SARS-CoV-2 vaccination. All receptors come from a human donor who had recovered from COVID-19.

The chain joins TRBV19 to TRBJ1-2; D possibly corresponds to TRBD1 (5 bases). V lost 3 bases and J 0 bases, leaving 8 bases between the germline ends. The CDR3 length is 14 residues. Germline V gives CDR1 LNHDA, CDR2 SQIVND (reference sequence). CDR3 DNA sequence: TGTGCCAGTAGTATGCAGGGCACTAACTATGGCTACACCTTC. It translates to CASSMQGTNYGYTF.

This clonotype was detected only a few times. CDR3 residues: CASSPGFSYEQYF. The CDR3, as DNA: TGTGCCAGCAGCCCGGGATTTTCCTACGAGCAGTACTTC. The chain recombines TRBV7-2 with TRBJ2-7; D may be TRBD2 (5 bases). Germline CDR1 reads SGHTA; CDR2 reads FQGNSA. The V end was cut by 5 bases, the J end by 1 base, with 9 bases between. This CDR3 comprises 13 residues.

This chain joins TRBV6-1 and TRBJ2-7, with D perhaps matching TRBD1 (5 bases). The CDR3 loop spans 13 amino acids. Germline V gene data show CDR1 as MNHNS and CDR2 as SASEGT. V was pared by 8 bases and J by 6 bases, with 17 bases between. This chain's CDR3 is CASPSDSRREQYF. CDR3 DNA sequence: TGTGCCAGCCCCTCTGACAGTCGTCGCGAGCAGTACTTC.

V gene TRBV20-1 combines with J gene TRBJ2-3; 14 bases align to TRBD2. The V gene end was trimmed by 7 bases and the J gene end by 6 bases; junction bases not matched to a gene: 12. CDR3 length: 16 residues. The V gene's germline CDR1 is DFQATT and CDR2 SNEGSKA (reference sequence). The CDR3 here is CSGKPGTSGRWDTQYF. The DNA of the CDR3 is TGCAGTGGGAAGCCCGGGACTAGCGGGAGATGGGATACGCAGTATTTT.

This clonotype showed up just a few times. V is TRBV7-2 and J is TRBJ2-7; 8 nucleotides line up with TRBD1. There are 17 residues in the CDR3. V lost 2 bases and J lost 1; bases outside the gene matches: 10. Germline V gene sequence: CDR1 SGHTA, CDR2 FQGNSA. The CDR3: CASSLPDRDRSSYEQYF. In nucleotides, the CDR3 is TGTGCCAGCAGCTTACCCGACCGGGACAGGTCTTCCTACGAGCAGTACTTC. The variable domain in full, with the rest retrieved from reference TRBV7-2 and TRBJ2-7, is GAGVSQSPSNKVTEKGKDVELRCDPISGHTALYWYRQSLGQGLEFLIYFQGNSAPDKSGLPSDRFSAERTGGSVSTLTIQRTQQEDSAVYLCASSLPDRDRSSYEQYFGPGTRLTVT.

The V gene is TRBV20-1, the J gene TRBJ2-7; 8 bases fit TRBD1. The ends lost 5 bases at V and 5 bases at J; junction bases unmatched: 8. Looked up from germline, CDR1 is DFQATT and CDR2 is SNEGSKA (reference sequence). This CDR3 is built from 13 residues. This chain's CDR3 is CSAPGQGVHEQYF. The CDR3 DNA follows: TGCAGTGCTCCCGGACAGGGCGTCCACGAGCAGTACTTC.

This clonotype has a handful of counts. This chain joins TRBV6-1 and TRBJ2-7; D is possibly TRBD2 (5 bases). CDR1 MNHNS and CDR2 SASEGT come from the germline V gene. The CDR3 sequence is 14 residues long. V was cut by 7 bases and J by 2 bases, with 15 bases left in between. CDR3 nucleotide sequence: TGTGCCAGCAACCAAGGAGGCAGTACCTACGAGCAGTACTTC. It specifies CASNQGGSTYEQYF.

V usage is TRBV29-1 and J usage is TRBJ2-5; D is perhaps TRBD2 (5 bases). Trimming took 1 base from V and 2 from J, leaving 14 bases between them. The length of the CDR3 is 15 residues. Germline assignment: CDR1 SQVTM and CDR2 ANQGSEA. The CDR3 sequence: CSVEGTYGRQETQYF. CDR3 in DNA: TGCAGCGTTGAAGGGACTTATGGGAGACAAGAGACCCAGTACTTC.

In nucleotides, the CDR3 is TGTGCTAGTGGTTTGTTCGGGGGGGGCACAGATACGCAGTATTTT. It encodes CASGLFGGGTDTQYF. V usage is TRBV12-5 and J usage is TRBJ2-3; TRBD2 agrees at 8 bases. CDR3 length equals 15 residues. V lost 2 bases to trimming and J lost 1 base; unmatched junction nucleotides: 2. Per the germline V gene, CDR1 is LGHNT and CDR2 is FRNRAP.

The chain is built from TRBV6-1 and TRBJ2-2, with 7 positions matching TRBD2. Losses at the gene ends were 5 bases for V and 6 bases for J; bases not matched to a gene: 3. Germline V gene data show CDR1 as MNHNS and CDR2 as SASEGT. The CDR3 totals 13 residues. The CDR3 DNA is TGTGCCAGCAGTAGTGGGAGGGCCGGGGAGCTGTTTTTT. It is translated as CASSSGRAGELFF.

In this sample, this clonotype turned up a few times. The V call is TRBV10-2, the J call TRBJ2-5, with D hard to call. The germline CDR1 and CDR2 sequences are WSHSY and SAAADI. The CDR3 length is 14 residues. V lost 3 bases to trimming and J lost 5 bases, with 13 bases between them. The CDR3 sequence is CASSEEREGETQYF. As DNA, the CDR3 is TGCGCCAGCAGTGAAGAGCGTGAAGGGGAGACCCAGTACTTC.

The V gene is TRBV5-1, the J gene TRBJ2-7; 7 nucleotides match TRBD1. The germline V gene encodes CDR1 SGHRS and CDR2 YFSETQ. The CDR3 loop spans 15 amino acids. J lost 4 bases, V lost 0 bases, and 7 bases had no gene match. For the CDR3, the DNA is TGCGCCAGCAGCTTGGCGGGGACAGCCCTTTACGAGCAGTACTTC. Residues: CASSLAGTALYEQYF. Supplemented by reference TRBV5-1 and TRBJ2-7, the full variable domain reads KAGVTQTPRYLIKTRGQQVTLSCSPISGHRSVSWYQQTPGQGLQFLFEYFSETQRNKGNFPGRFSGRQFSNSRSEMNVSTLELGDSALYLCASSLAGTALYEQYFGPGTRLTVT.

The rearrangement links TRBV5-4 to TRBJ2-7, with D tentatively TRBD1 (6 bases). The V gene's germline CDR1 is SGHNT and CDR2 YYREEE (reference sequence). Trimming took 4 bases from V and 2 from J, leaving 10 bases between them. This CDR3 spans 13 amino acids. As DNA, the CDR3 is TGTGCCAGCAGCGGCAGGGGTCCCTACGAGCAGTACTTC. Its translation is CASSGRGPYEQYF.

The V and J genes are TRBV18 and TRBJ2-6, with 8 nucleotides matching TRBD2. CDR3 length equals 16 residues. The germline V gene has CDR1 KGHSH and CDR2 LQKENI. The trim removed 6 bases at V and 4 bases at J, leaving 8 bases unmatched. The CDR3 coding sequence is TGTGCCAGCTCTCAATCGGGAGGGATAGGGGCCAACGTCCTGACTTTC. The encoded protein is CASSQSGGIGANVLTF.

The chain carries TRBV20-1 and TRBJ1-2; no clear D. V lost 2 bases to trimming and J lost 2 bases, with 9 bases between them. The CDR3 runs 13 residues. Germline V gene lookup returns CDR1 DFQATT and CDR2 SNEGSKA (reference sequence). The CDR3 DNA reads as TGCAGTGCTAGACAGGAGCTCAACTATGGCTACACCTTC. It encodes CSARQELNYGYTF.

This clonotype was observed a single time. The chain combines TRBV6-2 or TRBV6-3 with TRBJ2-3; D is perhaps TRBD1 (6 bases). V was trimmed by 6 bases and J by 4 bases, leaving 14 bases between them. Germline loops: CDR1 MNHEY, CDR2 SVGEGT. The CDR3 contains 14 residues. The DNA of the CDR3 is TGTGCCAGCAGGTTACGTTCAGGGGCAGATACGCAGTATTTT. It yields the protein CASRLRSGADTQYF.

The rearrangement joins TRBV20-1 to TRBJ2-7; TRBD2 matches at 7 bases. V lost 6 bases to trimming and J lost 7 bases; unmatched junction nucleotides: 18. The CDR3 is 15 amino acids. CDR1 and CDR2 from the germline V gene are DFQATT and SNEGSKA (reference sequence). As DNA, the CDR3 is TGCAGTGCCTCTACCCAGGGCGGGAGTCTGGGGGAGCAGTACTTC. Encoded protein: CSASTQGGSLGEQYF.

This clonotype occurred once. The gene calls are TRBV5-5 and TRBJ1-5; D is uncertain. Trimming left V 2 bases short and J 0 bases short, with 6 bases between. CDR1 SGHKS and CDR2 YYEKEE come from the germline V gene (reference sequence). The CDR3 contains 14 residues. The CDR3 sequence is CASSFLNSNQPQHF. DNA for the CDR3: TGTGCCAGCAGCTTCCTGAATAGCAATCAGCCCCAGCATTTT. Full variable domain (missing parts from reference TRBV5-5 and TRBJ1-5): DAGVTQSPTHLIKTRGQQVTLRCSPISGHKSVSWYQQVLGQGPQFIFQYYEKEERGRGNFPDRFSARQFPNYSSELNVNALLLGDSALYLCASSFLNSNQPQHFGDGTRLSIL.

The J gene is TRBJ1-2, the V gene TRBV6-2 or TRBV6-3; 9 bases agree with TRBD1. J was trimmed by 4 bases and V by 8 bases; bases with no gene match: 8. Per the germline V gene, CDR1 is MNHEY and CDR2 is SVGEGT. The CDR3 spans 14 residues. CDR3 in DNA: TGTGCCAGCGGAAACAGGGGGCTAGGCTATGGCTACACCTTC. This sequence encodes CASGNRGLGYGYTF.

This chain links TRBV7-2 with TRBJ2-2; TRBD2 is a possible D gene (7 bases). Germline V gene lookup returns CDR1 SGHTA and CDR2 FQGNSA. The CDR3 loop spans 16 amino acids. Trimming shortened V by 1 base and J by 2 bases, and 11 bases separated the two germline ends. CDR3 DNA: TGTGCCAGCAGCTTAGAGGGGGGGCCCAACACCGGGGAGCTGTTTTTT. This codes for CASSLEGGPNTGELFF.

This clonotype turned up a few times. The chain is built from TRBV20-1 and TRBJ2-3; 11 bases are a match to TRBD2. The CDR3 extends over 15 amino acids. The germline V gene encodes CDR1 DFQATT and CDR2 SNEGSKA (reference sequence). The J segment lost 2 bases and the V segment lost 6 bases, leaving 7 bases of the junction unmatched. The CDR3 nucleotides read TGCAGTGCCCCGTCGACTAGCGGGATCACAGATACGCAGTATTTT. Residues: CSAPSTSGITDTQYF.

This clonotype was seen a handful of times. The chain carries TRBV6-1 and TRBJ2-7; the D gene is possibly TRBD1 (6 bases). Germline CDR1 is MNHNS and CDR2 is SASEGT. The length of the CDR3 is 14 residues. V gave up 6 bases and J gave up 2 bases, with 14 bases separating them. CDR3 in DNA: TGTGCCAGCAGAGACCCAGGACAGACCTACGAGCAGTACTTC. Protein product: CASRDPGQTYEQYF.

The chain couples TRBV5-1 to TRBJ2-7; 14 bases match TRBD2. The CDR3 has 18 residues. V lost 2 bases to trimming and J lost 2 bases; unmatched junction nucleotides: 9. The V gene's germline CDR1 is SGHRS and CDR2 YFSETQ. CDR3 bases: TGCGCCAGCAGCTTAGGACTAGCGGGAGGAACCACAACCTACGAGCAGTACTTC. This translates into CASSLGLAGGTTTYEQYF.

The chain is built from TRBV20-1 and TRBJ1-1; D unclear. CDR1 and CDR2 (germline): DFQATT, SNEGSKA (reference sequence). The CDR3 extends over 14 amino acids. V was shortened by 1 base and J by 0 bases, with 9 bases between the two germline ends. The chain's CDR3 is CSARGGSLNTEAFF. CDR3 nucleotides: TGCAGTGCTAGAGGGGGATCATTGAACACTGAAGCTTTCTTT.

The V call is TRBV15, the J call TRBJ2-5; the match to TRBD2 covers 8 bases. This CDR3 spans 14 amino acids. The germline V gene has CDR1 LNHNV and CDR2 YYDKDF (reference sequence). Unmatched junction bases numbered 7, after V lost 5 bases and J lost 5 bases. The CDR3 region has the DNA TGTGCCACCAGCTTCGGGGGGGCCAGGGAGACCCAGTACTTC. It specifies CATSFGGARETQYF.